This is a list of T cell receptor beta chains from one sample in a study of T cells after posttransplantation cyclophosphamide. Only in-frame clones appear in the TCRdb table, and some are missing; sequencing was by immunoSEQ multiplex PCR. This sample has under 5,000 clones; around 72% occur once, and the top ten carry roughly 17%. Sequencing used PBMCs, obtained 362 days after allogeneic stem cell transplant with posttransplant cyclophosphamide. The receptors were sampled from a male patient between 60 and 69 years old who received an allogeneic stem cell transplant from an unrelated donor, was CMV-positive, and had acute GVHD only. Among the T cells, some may be from the graft donor. CDR3s include the opening cysteine and the closing phenylalanine or tryptophan. Clone size is not always given. Where it is, it says once, few, many or a class for expanded clones.

v_call: TRBV18
clone_size: few
cdr3_aa: CASSQKVSGALVF

v_call: TRBV7-2
clone_size: NA
cdr3_aa: CASSLLGRGLDEQFF

v_call: TRBV21-1
clone_size: NA
cdr3_aa: CASSTTIRFFYYEQYF

v_call: TRBV29-1
clone_size: NA
cdr3_aa: CSGRTSFGQHTDTQYF

v_call: TRBV30
clone_size: few
cdr3_aa: CAGKLAGRVTGELFF

v_call: TRBV14
clone_size: NA
cdr3_aa: CASSQIGSSYNEQFF

v_call: TRBV7-2
clone_size: NA
cdr3_aa: CASSHDSQETQYF

v_call: TRBV5-1
clone_size: once
cdr3_aa: CASSLGGSEETQYF

v_call: TRBV19
clone_size: NA
cdr3_aa: CASSPRQGGSYTF

v_call: TRBV7-2
clone_size: NA
cdr3_aa: CASRSQGYGAFF

v_call: TRBV10-3
clone_size: once
cdr3_aa: CAIRAQGTDQPQHF

v_call: TRBV27
clone_size: NA
cdr3_aa: CASSRGSTYNEQFF

v_call: TRBV19
clone_size: NA
cdr3_aa: CASSMVWTSGNEQFF

v_call: TRBV4-3
clone_size: few
cdr3_aa: CASSQGLRQGIRTDTQYF

v_call: TRBV5-1
clone_size: NA
cdr3_aa: CASSSRTGEGNEQFF

v_call: TRBV10-3
clone_size: few
cdr3_aa: CAISDSSYSGNTIYF

v_call: TRBV6-6
clone_size: NA
cdr3_aa: CASSIEVGELFF

v_call: TRBV6-5
clone_size: NA
cdr3_aa: CASKGNPGLAGRGYF

v_call: TRBV5-6
clone_size: NA
cdr3_aa: CASSYYYEQYF

v_call: TRBV14
clone_size: NA
cdr3_aa: CASSVQTGGGTQYF

v_call: TRBV7-9
clone_size: NA
cdr3_aa: CASSLNHPGQPQHF

v_call: TRBV6-1
clone_size: NA
cdr3_aa: CASTPGQGRNTEAFF

v_call: TRBV5-1
clone_size: NA
cdr3_aa: CASSPSTGPATNEKLFF

v_call: TRBV6-1
clone_size: few
cdr3_aa: CASSEQGHSGNTIYF

v_call: TRBV2
clone_size: NA
cdr3_aa: CASSAGAGGGETQYF

v_call: TRBV7-3
clone_size: NA
cdr3_aa: CASSSDTYTEAFF

v_call: TRBV6-5
clone_size: NA
cdr3_aa: CASSYLGNTEAFF